Presented here are 28 T cell receptor beta chains from one specimen sequenced in a study of T-cell memory formation after mild COVID-19. A single record per CDR3 protein comes from TCRdb applying MiXCR to the 5' RACE reads. The profile shows hundreds of thousands of distinct CDR3 sequences, less than 25% of them singletons. The sample taken for sequencing was PBMCs or a T cell subset sorted from them (not recorded which). The receptors shown here come from a man between 18 and 29 years old who had mild COVID-19 (a few samples of this study predate the infection). Cell type and time point are not known.

This clonotype turned up a few times. The chain couples TRBV29-1 to TRBJ2-3; D unclear. The V end lost 2 bases, the J end lost 0 bases, and 12 bases lay between the germline ends. The CDR3 length is 15 residues. Germline CDR1 SQVTM, CDR2 ANQGSEA. Here the CDR3 DNA reads TGCAGCGTTGAATTCGTTGCGGCTAGCACAGATACGCAGTATTTT. Its protein is CSVEFVAASTDTQYF.

The V call is TRBV20-1, the J call TRBJ1-1; 10 nucleotides agree with TRBD1. CDR1 and CDR2 from the germline V gene are DFQATT and SNEGSKA (reference sequence). Trimming removed 0 bases from V and 6 bases from J; junction bases left unmatched: 7. The CDR3 has 15 amino acids. The chain's CDR3 is CSARDPRQGAAEAFF. The CDR3 nucleotides read TGCAGTGCTAGAGATCCTCGACAGGGGGCCGCTGAAGCTTTCTTT.

A few counts support this clonotype. This chain connects TRBV2 to TRBJ1-5; D is unclear. The V gene's germline CDR1 is SNHLY and CDR2 FYNNEI. V shed 6 bases and J shed 0 bases, with 12 bases lying between them. The CDR3 totals 15 residues. CDR3 in DNA: TGTGCCAGCAGCGGCAACAGTTATAGCAATCAGCCCCAGCATTTT. Translating it yields CASSGNSYSNQPQHF.

This clonotype was found a few times. Here the CDR3 reads CASSQEGNQPQHF. For the CDR3, the DNA is TGTGCCAGCAGCCAAGAGGGGAATCAGCCCCAGCATTTT. The chain links TRBV3-1 to TRBJ1-5; D uncertain. The CDR3 runs 13 residues. Germline V gene sequence: CDR1 LGHDT, CDR2 YNNKEL (reference sequence). V was pared by 0 bases and J by 4 bases, with 4 bases between.

Only a few counts were recorded for this clonotype. V is TRBV29-1 and J is TRBJ2-5; weak D call: TRBD2 (6 bases). The CDR3 loop spans 11 amino acids. CDR1 and CDR2 (germline): SQVTM, ANQGSEA. In nucleotides, the CDR3 is TGCTCCGCGGGGAGACGAGAGACCCAGTACTTC. Translated, it gives CSAGRRETQYF.

This chain links TRBV6-5 with TRBJ2-1; TRBD2 is a possible D gene (5 bases). V was clipped by 0 bases and J by 9 bases, with 9 bases between them. The germline V gene encodes CDR1 MNHEY and CDR2 SVGAGI. This CDR3 has 13 amino acids. Written as DNA, the CDR3 is TGTGCCAGCAGTTACTCGCACGGAGGTGAGCAGTTCTTC. Translating it yields CASSYSHGGEQFF.

This CDR3 reads CASSLETHGAGELFF. For the CDR3, the DNA is TGTGCCAGCAGCTTAGAGACCCACGGGGCCGGGGAGCTGTTTTTT. The V call is TRBV7-9, the J call TRBJ2-2; D is possibly TRBD2 (5 bases). The V and J ends lost 1 base and 6 bases respectively, with 12 bases between them. Germline V gene sequence: CDR1 SEHNR, CDR2 FQNEAQ (reference sequence). The CDR3 is 15 residues long. The whole variable domain, filled in from reference TRBV7-9 and TRBJ2-2, reads DTGVSQNPRHKITKRGQNVTFRCDPISEHNRLYWYRQTLGQGPEFLTYFQNEAQLEKSRLLSDRFSAERPKGSFSTLEIQRTEQGDSAMYLCASSLETHGAGELFFGEGSRLTVL.

This clonotype was detected only a few times. The gene calls are TRBV10-1 and TRBJ2-7; D unclear. The CDR3 length is 14 residues. From germline, CDR1 is WNHNN and CDR2 SYGVQD (reference sequence). Trimming stripped 9 bases from V and 0 bases from J, with 15 bases between. CDR3 in DNA: TGCGCCAGGGATGACCGATATCTCTCCTACGAGCAGTACTTC. Translation: CARDDRYLSYEQYF.

The rearrangement uses TRBV7-9 and TRBJ2-7; D is unresolved. Trimming stripped 2 bases from V and 0 bases from J, with 8 bases between. The length of the CDR3 is 14 residues. Germline V gene data show CDR1 as SEHNR and CDR2 as FQNEAQ (reference sequence). For the CDR3, the DNA is TGTGCCAGCAGCTTAACGGTCGACTCCTACGAGCAGTACGTC. Protein product: CASSLTVDSYEQYV.

This clonotype was seen a handful of times. The chain recombines TRBV7-6 with TRBJ1-1; D might be TRBD1 (5 bases). The CDR3 extends over 13 amino acids. The ends were cut back, 5 bases at V and 5 bases at J, with 12 bases in the middle. The germline V gene has CDR1 SGHVS and CDR2 FNYEAQ. In DNA, the CDR3 is TGTGCCAGCAGCACGGGGGGTGAGACTGAAGCTTTCTTT. Its protein is CASSTGGETEAFF.

This clonotype showed up just a few times. The chain has TRBV2 and TRBJ2-2; 7 positions agree with TRBD2. Germline V lookup: CDR1 SNHLY, CDR2 FYNNEI. V lost 7 bases to trimming and J lost 2 bases; unmatched junction nucleotides: 13. CDR3 length: 17 residues. This chain's CDR3 is CASMNPLGTINTGELFF. DNA of the CDR3: TGTGCCAGCATGAACCCCCTCGGGACTATTAACACCGGGGAGCTGTTTTTT.

The rearrangement joins TRBV6-5 to TRBJ1-5; the match to TRBD1 covers 9 bases. Germline CDR1 MNHEY, CDR2 SVGAGI. CDR3 size: 16 residues. After removal of 4 bases from V and 0 bases from J, the junction contained 4 bases not matched to a gene. The CDR3 loop reads CASSLTGGHSNQPQHF. For the CDR3, the DNA is TGTGCCAGCAGTTTGACAGGGGGTCATAGCAATCAGCCCCAGCATTTT.

This clonotype occurred once. This chain links TRBV27 with TRBJ2-7; 7 bases line up with TRBD1. The CDR3 totals 14 residues. V shed 5 bases and J 5 bases; nucleotides not matched to a gene: 9. Germline CDR1 and CDR2: MNHEY and SMNVEV (reference sequence). The DNA of the CDR3 is TGTGCCAGCAGTCCACTGACAGGGCAACACGAGCAGTACGTC. Its protein product is CASSPLTGQHEQYV.

This clonotype was counted between two and nine times. The chain combines TRBV11-2 with TRBJ2-3; 7 positions match TRBD2. V lost 5 bases to trimming and J lost 0 bases; unmatched junction nucleotides: 8. The CDR3 has 16 residues. Germline V gene data show CDR1 as SGHAT and CDR2 as FQNNGV. The CDR3 DNA reads TGTGCCAGCAGCAACTGGGGGGGGATTAGCACAGATACGCAGTATTTT. Its translation is CASSNWGGISTDTQYF.

This clonotype has at least ten counts. Its ends do not fully match the called genes, so a read error is possible. The rearrangement joins TRBV7-7 to TRBJ2-2; possibly TRBD1 or TRBD2 for D (5 bases each). The CDR3 extends over 13 amino acids. The V gene's germline CDR1 is SSHAT and CDR2 FNYEAQ (reference sequence). CDR3 residues: CASSLGTPGELFF. In nucleotides, the CDR3 is TGTGCTAGCAGCTTAGGGACGCCCGGGGAGCTGTTTTTT. The full variable domain, its missing parts supplied by reference TRBV7-7 and TRBJ2-2, is GAGVSQSPRYKVTKRGQDVTLRCDPISSHATLYWYQQALGQGPEFLTYFNYEAQPDKSGLPSDRFSAERPEGSISTLTIQRTEQRDSAMYRCASSLGTPGELFFGEGSRLTVL.

This clonotype was seen a handful of times. For the CDR3, the DNA is TGTGCCAGCAGGCGCACCGGAACGCCGGGGCTCCAAGAGACCCAGTACTTC. This sequence encodes CASRRTGTPGLQETQYF. The chain links TRBV21-1 to TRBJ2-5; TRBD2 was called by the table and not checked on the DNA. TRBV21-1 is deemed a pseudogene. The CDR3 loop spans 17 amino acids.

This clonotype was observed a handful of times. The chain recombines TRBV29-1 with TRBJ1-1; D is possibly TRBD1 (5 bases). There are 14 residues in the CDR3. The ends were cut back, 6 bases at V and 1 base at J, with 15 bases in the middle. Germline V lookup: CDR1 SQVTM, CDR2 ANQGSEA. CDR3 in amino acids: CSVVGVISNTEAFF. CDR3 sequence (DNA): TGCAGCGTCGTAGGGGTCATATCGAACACTGAAGCTTTCTTT.

This clonotype was counted between two and nine times. The gene calls are TRBV5-1 and TRBJ1-5; TRBD1 might be the D (6 bases). The germline V and J ends were trimmed by 0 bases and 6 bases, with 16 bases remaining between them. This CDR3 has 16 amino acids. The germline V gene encodes CDR1 SGHRS and CDR2 YFSETQ. This CDR3 is CASSLDAQGGGQPQHF. The CDR3 bases are TGCGCCAGCAGCTTGGATGCCCAGGGAGGGGGTCAGCCCCAGCATTTT.

This clonotype was found a few times. The V call is TRBV10-3, the J call TRBJ1-1, with a possible D match to TRBD1 (6 bases). Germline loops: CDR1 ENHRY, CDR2 SYGVKD. The CDR3 runs to 16 residues. V lost 9 bases and J 1 base, leaving 21 bases between the germline ends. This CDR3 is CAIGPRGESGNTEAFF. CDR3 DNA sequence: TGTGCCATTGGTCCCAGGGGCGAGTCCGGGAACACTGAAGCTTTCTTT.

This chain joins TRBV9 and TRBJ2-3, with no clear D. Trimming removed 0 bases at V and 3 bases at J, with 20 bases between. This CDR3 contains 18 residues. Per the germline V gene, CDR1 is SGDLS and CDR2 is YYNGEE. The DNA for the CDR3 is TGTGCCAGCAGCGTAGCTCCTTCCGATAGAATGGATACAGATACGCAGTATTTT. It translates to CASSVAPSDRMDTDTQYF. Together with reference TRBV9 and TRBJ2-3, the CDR3 gives the full variable domain: DSGVTQTPKHLITATGQRVTLRCSPRSGDLSVYWYQQSLDQGLQFLIQYYNGEERAKGNILERFSAQQFPDLHSELNLSSLELGDSALYFCASSVAPSDRMDTDTQYFGPGTRLTVL.

The V gene is TRBV4-3, the J gene TRBJ1-5; D is undetermined. V dropped 0 bases and J dropped 6 bases, with 12 bases sitting between them. The V gene's germline CDR1 is LGHNA and CDR2 YSLEER. The CDR3 contains 15 residues. CDR3 sequence (DNA): TGCGCCAGCAGCCAAGATTACCCCTCGGGTCAGCCCCAGCATTTT. Amino acid sequence: CASSQDYPSGQPQHF.

This chain uses TRBV2 with TRBJ2-7; 7 positions match TRBD1. After removal of 5 bases from V and 4 bases from J, the junction contained 2 bases not matched to a gene. The CDR3 contains 12 residues. CDR1 is SNHLY, CDR2 FYNNEI, per germline. The CDR3 DNA reads as TGTGCCAGCAGTAAGACAGGGTACGAGCAGTACTTC. Translating it yields CASSKTGYEQYF.

The V and J genes are TRBV6-5 and TRBJ1-2; possible D gene TRBD1, 6 bases. Germline lookup yields CDR1 MNHEY and CDR2 SVGAGI. The CDR3 totals 13 residues. With 8 bases removed from V and 3 bases from J, the gap between germline ends came to 13 bases. The CDR3 DNA reads as TGTGCCAGCCTAGGGGGGGCCGACTATGGCTACACCTTC. Its translation is CASLGGADYGYTF.

This chain links TRBV9 with TRBJ2-5; D ambiguous. Germline assignment: CDR1 SGDLS and CDR2 YYNGEE. V was shortened by 0 bases and J by 7 bases, with 13 bases between the two germline ends. CDR3 length equals 14 residues. The CDR3 sequence is CASSVEPQGRTQYF. DNA of the CDR3: TGTGCCAGCAGCGTAGAGCCACAAGGGCGGACCCAGTACTTC.

This clonotype was counted between two and nine times. The chain links TRBV15 to TRBJ2-1; a weak D match, TRBD1 (6 bases). The V gene lost 1 base and the J gene lost 1 base, with 11 bases spanning the gap. This CDR3 is built from 16 residues. Germline values: CDR1 LNHNV, CDR2 YYDKDF (reference sequence). The CDR3 coding sequence is TGTGCCACCAGCAGAGGACAGGCAGATTCCTACAATGAGCAGTTCTTC. Translating gives CATSRGQADSYNEQFF.

This clonotype was seen only a few times. The chain has TRBV7-6 and TRBJ2-5; D is uncertain. V lost 4 bases to trimming and J lost 1 base, with 7 bases between them. CDR1 is SGHVS, CDR2 FNYEAQ, per germline. The CDR3 runs 13 residues. Written as DNA, the CDR3 is TGTGCCAGCAGCTCGTCTCCCCAAGAGACCCAGTACTTC. Amino acid sequence: CASSSSPQETQYF.

This clonotype was picked up a small number of times. The chain employs TRBV10-3 and TRBJ1-5; D might be TRBD1 (6 bases). Germline V CDR1 and CDR2: ENHRY, SYGVKD. CDR3 size: 13 residues. V gave up 7 bases and J gave up 3 bases, with 10 bases separating them. The CDR3 protein is CAITGQLNQPQHF. Written as DNA, the CDR3 is TGTGCCATCACCGGACAGCTCAATCAGCCCCAGCATTTT.

This chain links TRBV4-3 with TRBJ2-5, with D perhaps matching TRBD1 or TRBD2 (5 bases each). Germline CDR1 is LGHNA and CDR2 is YSLEER. The CDR3 loop spans 16 amino acids. V lost 0 bases to trimming and J lost 5 bases, with 16 bases between them. CDR3 sequence (DNA): TGCGCCAGCAGCCAAGATAGGTGGCTAGGGGAGGAGACCCAGTACTTC. This codes for CASSQDRWLGEETQYF.